This TCR beta chain was obtained from a study of cytomegalovirus exposure and HLA in healthy donors. The primer mix had 60 Vbeta and 13 Jbeta primers. Assay used: immunoSEQ multiplex PCR; TCRdb lists only in-frame clones, some missing. This sample has 95,000 to 150,000 clones, with roughly 77% found just once. Material for sequencing was PBMCs. The receptor was isolated from a woman younger than 45 in good health and CMV-seronegative.

CDR3 DNA sequence: TGTGCCAGCAGTTTCGGGACAGGGCCACAACGCGAGCAGTACTTC. Amino acid sequence: CASSFGTGPQREQYF. V is TRBV6-5 and J is TRBJ2-7; 9 bases match TRBD1. V lost 4 bases to trimming and J lost 6 bases; unmatched junction nucleotides: 10. Looked up from germline, CDR1 is MNHEY and CDR2 is SVGAGI. This CDR3 comprises 15 residues.